This passage covers 8 T cell receptor beta chains from one sample sequenced in a study of blood T cell repertoires in COVID-19. Here immunoSEQ multiplex PCR was the method, and the copy in TCRdb shows in-frame clones only, minus some. The sample gives 210,000 or so clones, around 91% of which show up once; 0.55% to 0.8% is in the top ten. What was sequenced was peripheral blood. Source of these receptors: a man in his fifties with acute or convalescent COVID-19.

The chain couples TRBV5-6 to TRBJ1-1, with 7 bases aligning to TRBD1. Germline V lookup: CDR1 SGHDT, CDR2 YYEEEE. The CDR3 has 16 residues. The J segment lost 0 bases and the V segment lost 0 bases, leaving 5 bases of the junction unmatched. The DNA of the CDR3 is TGTGCCAGCAGCTTGGGTTGGACAGGCTTGAACACTGAAGCTTTCTTT. Translated: CASSLGWTGLNTEAFF. Variable domain in full (rest from reference TRBV5-6 and TRBJ1-1): DAGVTQSPTHLIKTRGQQVTLRCSPKSGHDTVSWYQQALGQGPQFIFQYYEEEERQRGNFPDRFSGHQFPNYSSELNVNALLLGDSALYLCASSLGWTGLNTEAFFGQGTRLTVV.

The genes are TRBV7-9 and TRBJ1-1, with D perhaps matching TRBD1 (5 bases). The CDR3 has 13 residues. The germline CDR1 and CDR2 sequences are SEHNR and FQNEAQ (reference sequence). The V and J ends lost 6 bases and 1 base respectively, with 9 bases between them. The CDR3 DNA sequence: TGTGCCAGCAGTTATAGGGGGAACACTGAAGCTTTCTTT. Translated: CASSYRGNTEAFF.

This clone was seen once. V is TRBV24-1 and J is TRBJ1-5; no reliable D call. The germline V gene encodes CDR1 KGHDR and CDR2 SFDVKD. The CDR3 covers 13 residues. Trimming cost V 4 bases and J 0 bases, with 3 bases left between them. CDR3 protein: CATSDSSNQPQHF. In DNA form, the CDR3 reads TGTGCCACCAGTGACAGTAGCAATCAGCCCCAGCATTTT.

The V and J genes are TRBV6-4 and TRBJ1-5; possibly TRBD1 for D (5 bases). CDR1 and CDR2 (germline): MRHNA, SNTAGT. The V and J ends lost 6 bases and 5 bases respectively, with 20 bases between them. This CDR3 has 16 amino acids. CDR3 protein: CASRTVARTGDQPQHF. CDR3 DNA sequence: TGTGCCAGCAGAACGGTGGCTAGGACGGGGGATCAGCCCCAGCATTTT.

The gene calls are TRBV5-1 and TRBJ2-1; no clear D gene. This CDR3 region has 15 residues. With 4 bases removed from V and 2 bases from J, the gap between germline ends came to 13 bases. Germline V gene sequence: CDR1 SGHRS, CDR2 YFSETQ. The CDR3 DNA reads as TGCGCCAGCAGCCCCATGGGCAACACCTACAATGAGCAGTTCTTC. Its protein is CASSPMGNTYNEQFF.

This chain links TRBV5-6 with TRBJ1-2; 8 bases match TRBD1. The CDR3 contains 14 residues. Unmatched junction bases numbered 4, after V lost 4 bases and J lost 2 bases. Germline V gene data show CDR1 as SGHDT and CDR2 as YYEEEE. The CDR3 DNA reads TGTGCCAGCAGCCACGGACAGGGAAACTATGGCTACACCTTC. This codes for CASSHGQGNYGYTF.

The rearrangement joins TRBV27 to TRBJ1-5; maybe TRBD1 (5 bases). This CDR3 has 14 amino acids. Germline lookup yields CDR1 MNHEY and CDR2 SMNVEV (reference sequence). Trimming shortened V by 5 bases and J by 0 bases, and 8 bases separated the two germline ends. In DNA, the CDR3 is TGTGCCAGCAGTCGAGACAGTAGCAATCAGCCCCAGCATTTT. Its translation: CASSRDSSNQPQHF.

This chain joins TRBV7-2 and TRBJ2-5; D perhaps matches TRBD1 (6 bases). From germline, CDR1 is SGHTA and CDR2 FQGNSA. This CDR3 contains 15 residues. V shed 1 base and J shed 5 bases, with 14 bases lying between them. This CDR3 reads CASSLGAGVGETQYF. As DNA, the CDR3 is TGTGCCAGCAGCTTAGGGGCAGGGGTGGGGGAGACCCAGTACTTC.